This TCR beta chain was retrieved from a study of control samples from healthy donors and cancer patients. With 1 base removed from V and 12 bases from J, the gap between germline ends came to 13 bases. The CDR3 is 14 residues long. Germline lookup yields CDR1 KGHSH and CDR2 LQKENI. Only in-frame clones appear in the TCRdb table, and some are missing; sequencing was by immunoSEQ multiplex PCR. The sample consists of about 170,000 clones, 93% of them appearing once. The specimen was blood. The sequence was collected from a woman aged 55-69 years in good health. The chain has TRBV18 and TRBJ1-6; D uncertain. CDR3 coding DNA: TGTGCCAGCTCACCACTACGATCGGAAAAACCCCTCCACTTT. It specifies CASSPLRSEKPLHF.